These T cell receptor beta chains were read from a single sample in a study of shared clonotypes between healthy human individuals. Method: immunoSEQ multiplex PCR; TCRdb's copy keeps in-frame clones and lacks some. The sample lists over a million clones; approximately 78% were seen once. Sequences were obtained from memory CD4+ T cells from PBMCs. These receptors all come from a man between 18 and 35 years old in good health. Some clones in this sample may be carry-over from other donors' samples. Each CDR3 is given with its conserved first and last residue. The D gene is left open where the match is weak. A row's size may be missing; if present it is once, few, many or a size class.

j_call	v_call	d_call	clone_size	cdr3_aa	cdr3_nt
TRBJ2-5	TRBV9	TRBD2	-	CASSAGTSEKETQYF	TGTGCCAGCAGCGCCGGGACTAGCGAAAAAGAGACCCAGTACTTC
TRBJ2-5	TRBV18	-	-	CASSPGGRSNVIETQYF	TGTGCCAGCTCACCAGGGGGACGAAGTAACGTAATTGAGACCCAGTACTTC
TRBJ2-7	TRBV5-1	TRBD2	once	CASSFDRTSGSEQYF	TGCGCCAGCAGCTTTGACCGGACTAGCGGGAGCGAGCAGTACTTC
TRBJ2-5	TRBV18	-	-	CASSQEITETQYF	TGTGCCAGCTCACAAGAAATTACAGAGACCCAGTACTTC
TRBJ1-4	TRBV28	-	-	CASSSKTFSNEKLFF	TGTGCCAGCAGTTCCAAGACCTTTTCTAATGAAAAACTGTTTTTT
TRBJ2-7	TRBV4-3	-	many	CASSQEPGGPYEQYF	TGCGCCAGCAGCCAAGAGCCAGGAGGTCCATACGAGCAGTACTTC
TRBJ2-2	TRBV5-1	-	-	CASSLGINTGELFF	TGCGCCAGCAGCTTGGGGATTAACACCGGGGAGCTGTTTTTT
TRBJ1-5	TRBV19	-	-	CASSITGYQPQHF	TGTGCCAGTAGTATCACTGGTTATCAGCCCCAGCATTTT
TRBJ2-5	TRBV6-5	TRBD1	few	CASFRGETQYF	TGTGCCAGCTTCAGGGGGGAGACCCAGTACTTC
TRBJ2-1	TRBV20-1	-	-	CSARVPYEQFF	TGCAGTGCTAGAGTCCCATATGAGCAGTTCTTC
TRBJ2-7	TRBV9	-	-	CASSAGRDTLTEQYF	TGTGCCAGCAGCGCAGGTCGGGACACCCTCACCGAGCAGTACTTC
TRBJ1-5	TRBV7-2	-	-	CASSPRLGNQPQHF	TGTGCCAGCAGCCCCCGCCTCGGGAATCAGCCCCAGCATTTT
TRBJ2-5	TRBV7-6	-	once	CASSRPLETQYF	TGTGCCAGCAGCCGCCCCTTGGAGACCCAGTACTTC
TRBJ2-7	TRBV6-5	-	-	CASSYTSGGIYEQYF	TGTGCCAGCAGTTACACATCCGGGGGAATCTACGAGCAGTACTTC
TRBJ2-2	TRBV6-1	TRBD2	-	CASSEGGRGTGELFF	TGTGCCAGCAGTGAAGGCGGGAGAGGAACCGGGGAGCTGTTTTTT
TRBJ2-1	TRBV11-3	TRBD1	once	CASSLVWGTGTGEQFF	TGTGCCAGCAGCTTAGTCTGGGGGACAGGGACCGGTGAGCAGTTCTTC
TRBJ2-2	TRBV7-2	-	-	CASSPRDTYTGELFF	TGTGCCAGCAGCCCCCGGGACACCTACACCGGGGAGCTGTTTTTT
TRBJ2-1	TRBV6-4	TRBD2	-	CASSDDGTSGTKAGNEQFF	TGTGCCAGCAGTGACGATGGGACTAGCGGGACCAAGGCCGGCAATGAGCAGTTCTTC
TRBJ1-3	TRBV18	-	-	CASSPQRGEGNTIYF	TGTGCCAGCTCACCTCAGCGGGGGGAAGGAAACACCATATATTTT
TRBJ1-1	TRBV28	TRBD1	once	CASTPGGLLNTEAFF	TGTGCCAGCACCCCAGGGGGGCTCCTGAACACTGAAGCTTTCTTT
TRBJ2-2	TRBV7-9	-	few	CASSLSTGYTGELFF	TGTGCCAGCAGCTTAAGTACAGGGTACACCGGGGAGCTGTTTTTT
TRBJ2-1	TRBV5-1	-	-	CASSKGGDEQFF	TGCGCCAGCTCAAAGGGGGGAGATGAGCAGTTCTTC
TRBJ1-1	TRBV28	-	few	CASSRTANTEAFF	TGTGCCAGCAGTCGGACGGCGAACACTGAAGCTTTCTTT
TRBJ2-1	TRBV5-1	TRBD2	-	CASSLPSGHEQFF	TGCGCCAGCAGCTTGCCTAGCGGGCATGAGCAGTTCTTC
TRBJ2-2	TRBV14	-	-	CASSQDRGRPNTGELFF	TGTGCCAGCAGCCAAGATCGGGGCAGGCCGAACACCGGGGAGCTGTTTTTT
TRBJ2-3	TRBV5-4	TRBD1	many	CASSLLDRVKTDTQYF	TGTGCCAGCAGCTTGCTCGACAGGGTGAAAACAGATACGCAGTATTTT
TRBJ2-3	TRBV18	TRBD1	-	CASSPPAQGNTQYF	TGTGCCAGCTCACCACCGGCACAGGGGAATACGCAGTATTTT
TRBJ1-5	TRBV28	-	-	CASSLYRLVGNQPQHF	TGTGCCAGCAGTTTATACAGACTAGTGGGCAATCAGCCCCAGCATTTT
TRBJ1-5	TRBV5-1	-	-	CASSLLGGSNQPQHF	TGCGCCAGCAGCTTGCTGGGGGGAAGCAATCAGCCCCAGCATTTT
TRBJ2-1	TRBV5-1	-	-	CASSLGTNNEQFF	TGCGCCAGCAGCTTGGGGACTAACAATGAGCAGTTCTTC
TRBJ2-7	TRBV29-1	-	-	CSVGSGRGYEQYF	TGCAGCGTGGGTTCGGGGCGAGGGTACGAGCAGTACTTC
TRBJ1-2	TRBV28	-	-	CASSRPHGNYGYTF	TGTGCCAGCAGCAGACCCCACGGGAACTATGGCTACACCTTC
TRBJ1-5	TRBV6-6	-	-	CASRQPYSNQPQHF	TGTGCCAGCAGGCAGCCATATAGCAATCAGCCCCAGCATTTT
TRBJ1-2	TRBV2	-	-	CASSVVRQPNYGYTF	TGTGCCAGCAGCGTCGTCAGACAGCCTAACTATGGCTACACCTTC
TRBJ2-7	TRBV6-1	TRBD2	-	CASRQTSGAYEQYF	TGTGCCAGCCGGCAGACTAGCGGTGCTTACGAGCAGTACTTC
TRBJ1-1	TRBV28	TRBD1	-	CASPILVRGHPDTEAFF	TGTGCCAGTCCCATTCTCGTCAGGGGGCATCCGGACACTGAAGCTTTCTTT
TRBJ2-5	TRBV14	-	-	CASSQDISGGETQYF	TGTGCCAGCAGCCAAGATATCTCCGGGGGAGAGACCCAGTACTTC
TRBJ1-2	TRBV28	-	-	CASSAHQGFYGYTF	TGTGCCAGCAGTGCGCACCAGGGGTTCTATGGCTACACCTTC
TRBJ1-6	TRBV4-3	-	-	CASSQEEGPLHF	TGCGCCAGCAGCCAAGAAGAAGGCCCCCTCCACTTT
TRBJ1-2	TRBV28	-	-	CASEYKGNGYTF	TGTGCCAGCGAATATAAGGGTAACGGCTACACCTTC
TRBJ2-5	TRBV11-2	-	-	CASSFQETQYF	TGTGCCAGCAGCTTCCAGGAGACCCAGTACTTC
TRBJ2-7	TRBV6-5	-	-	CASSMILAPYEQYF	TGTGCCAGCAGTATGATTTTGGCTCCCTACGAGCAGTACTTC
TRBJ2-2	TRBV7-3	-	once	CASSLGLGTGELFF	TGTGCCAGCAGTCTTGGGTTAGGGACCGGGGAGCTGTTTTTT
TRBJ2-1	TRBV6-5	TRBD1	-	CAGIYRGSWANEQFF	TGTGCCGGCATTTACAGGGGATCCTGGGCCAATGAGCAGTTCTTC